The 18 T cell receptor beta chains below all came from one sample that was sequenced in a study of T cells of healthy individuals. TCRdb called the 5' RACE reads again in MiXCR, with one record for every CDR3 protein. The data contain under 70,000 distinct CDR3 sequences, 14% to 15% of them singletons. The receptors stem from a human donor in good health.

This clonotype has only a few counts. V usage is TRBV10-2 and J usage is TRBJ2-1, with 10 bases fitting TRBD2. Per the germline V gene, CDR1 is WSHSY and CDR2 is SAAADI. The CDR3 extends over 15 amino acids. V shed 6 bases and J 1 base; nucleotides not matched to a gene: 3. Written as DNA, the CDR3 is TGCGCCAGCAGCGGACTAGCGGAATCCTACAATGAGCAGTTCTTC. It codes for CASSGLAESYNEQFF.

This clonotype was counted at least ten times. The V and J genes are TRBV12-5 and TRBJ2-7; possibly TRBD1 for D (5 bases). The CDR3 is 12 amino acids. Per the germline V gene, CDR1 is LGHNT and CDR2 is FRNRAP. V was shortened by 6 bases and J by 3 bases, with 9 bases between the two germline ends. The CDR3 loop is CASGLDIYEQYF. The CDR3 DNA is TGTGCTAGTGGACTGGACATCTACGAGCAGTACTTC.

V is TRBV11-2 and J is TRBJ2-6; 9 nucleotides line up with TRBD1. Losses at the gene ends were 5 bases for V and 2 bases for J; bases not matched to a gene: 10. The CDR3 sequence is 18 residues long. Germline loops: CDR1 SGHAT, CDR2 FQNNGV. CDR3 nucleotides: TGTGCCAGCAGCCTCCCCCGGGACAGGGTTCCTGGGGCCAACGTCCTGACTTTC. It is translated as CASSLPRDRVPGANVLTF.

This clonotype appeared many times. This chain connects TRBV4-3 to TRBJ2-3; D not resolved. The CDR3 is made up of 12 amino acids. The V and J ends lost 0 bases and 7 bases respectively, with 5 bases between them. Per the germline V gene, CDR1 is LGHNA and CDR2 is YSLEER. The CDR3 coding sequence is TGCGCCAGCAGCCAAGATCGGTATACGCAGTATTTT. Its translation: CASSQDRYTQYF.

The table lists this clonotype with a few counts. V and J are TRBV5-4 and TRBJ1-2; 7 positions match TRBD1. The J segment lost 6 bases and the V segment lost 0 bases, leaving 11 bases of the junction unmatched. The CDR3 extends over 16 amino acids. The V gene's germline CDR1 is SGHNT and CDR2 YYREEE (reference sequence). CDR3 DNA sequence: TGTGCCAGCAGCTTGGCCGGAGCAGGGGGAAGGAATGGCTACACCTTC. This codes for CASSLAGAGGRNGYTF.

The chain uses TRBV11-2 and TRBJ2-7, with TRBD2 identical over 8 bases. Trimming took 5 bases from V and 1 from J; bases not matched to a gene: 4. The CDR3 contains 14 residues. Germline V lookup: CDR1 SGHAT, CDR2 FQNNGV. Here the CDR3 reads CASSTTSGSYEQYF. The DNA of the CDR3 is TGTGCCAGCAGCACAACTAGCGGTTCCTACGAGCAGTACTTC.

The genes are TRBV7-3 and TRBJ2-5; 9 nucleotides align to TRBD1. With V trimmed by 8 bases and J by 5 bases, 9 bases remained unmatched. This CDR3 is 14 amino acids long. CDR1 is SGHTA, CDR2 FQGTGA, per germline. The CDR3 sequence is CASSTGGSGETQYF. DNA of the CDR3: TGTGCCAGCTCGACAGGGGGATCGGGGGAGACCCAGTACTTC.

This clonotype was detected only a few times. This sequence joins TRBV29-1 and TRBJ1-4; D gene ambiguous. This CDR3 has 15 amino acids. Germline-derived CDR1 and CDR2 are SQVTM and ANQGSEA. V dropped 7 bases and J dropped 0 bases, with 15 bases sitting between them. The CDR3, as DNA: TGCAGCGGGCTACTCAGGACGCCAACTAATGAAAAACTGTTTTTT. This encodes CSGLLRTPTNEKLFF.

Worth noting for this clonotype: Given a much more abundant clone one base away, this may be a read error. J is TRBJ1-2 and V is TRBV7-6; D uncertain. The germline gives CDR1 SGHVS, CDR2 FNYEAQ. CDR3 size: 15 residues. The ends were cut back, 4 bases at V and 7 bases at J, with 19 bases in the middle. CDR3 nucleotide sequence: TGTGCCAGCAGCTCCGCGGTGGGCCCTTTCTGTGGCTACACCTTC. Protein: CASSSAVGPFCGYTF.

V is TRBV11-2 and J is TRBJ2-3; D might be TRBD2 (5 bases). There are 15 residues in the CDR3. CDR1 is SGHAT and CDR2 is FQNNGV in the germline V gene. With 5 bases removed from V and 0 bases from J, the gap between germline ends came to 12 bases. CDR3 DNA sequence: TGTGCCAGCAGCCCAACTAGACGGAGCACAGATACGCAGTATTTT. Translating it yields CASSPTRRSTDTQYF. Full variable domain (rest looked up from reference TRBV11-2 and TRBJ2-3): EAGVAQSPRYKIIEKRQSVAFWCNPISGHATLYWYQQILGQGPKLLIQFQNNGVVDDSQLPKDRFSAERLKGVDSTLKIQPAKLEDSAVYLCASSPTRRSTDTQYFGPGTRLTVL.

The genes are TRBV29-1 and TRBJ2-5; D possibly corresponds to TRBD1 (6 bases). The V gene lost 7 bases and the J gene lost 2 bases, with 11 bases spanning the gap. From germline, CDR1 is SQVTM and CDR2 ANQGSEA. The CDR3 spans 12 residues. The CDR3 DNA reads TGCAGCGGTCGGACAGATCAAGAGACCCAGTACTTC. Its protein is CSGRTDQETQYF.

The chain recombines TRBV5-1 with TRBJ1-6, with D possibly matching TRBD1 (6 bases). There are 15 residues in the CDR3. Trimming took 1 base from V and 7 from J, leaving 12 bases between them. Germline V CDR1 and CDR2: SGHRS, YFSETQ. CDR3 in DNA: TGCGCCAGCAGCTTGTCCCAGGGGCTCAATTCACCCCTCCACTTT. This sequence encodes CASSLSQGLNSPLHF.

This chain joins TRBV20-1 and TRBJ1-6, with TRBD1 as a possible D gene (6 bases). In germline, CDR1 is DFQATT, CDR2 SNEGSKA (reference sequence). The CDR3 is 14 amino acids. Trimming cost V 3 bases and J 8 bases, with 14 bases left between them. The CDR3 nucleotides read TGCAGTGCTAGTTCAGGGGTAATTGATTCACCCCTCCACTTT. Amino acid sequence: CSASSGVIDSPLHF.

In this sample, this clonotype turned up many times. J is TRBJ1-2 and V is TRBV10-3, with 7 bases identical to TRBD1. The CDR3 is made up of 14 amino acids. The germline V gene encodes CDR1 ENHRY and CDR2 SYGVKD. The ends lost 8 bases at V and 5 bases at J; junction bases unmatched: 11. CDR3 protein: CAIGGGQVDYGYTF. The CDR3 coding sequence is TGTGCCATCGGGGGAGGACAGGTCGATTATGGCTACACCTTC.

This rearrangement joins TRBV18 to TRBJ2-3; 8 bases match TRBD2. This CDR3 is built from 16 residues. Germline V gene data show CDR1 as KGHSH and CDR2 as LQKENI. The V and J ends lost 3 bases and 3 bases, in that order; junction bases with no gene match: 8. The CDR3 DNA is TGTGCCAGCTCACCGTTCGGCGGGGGGTCTACAGATACGCAGTATTTT. Translation: CASSPFGGGSTDTQYF.

The chain employs TRBV3-1 and TRBJ1-6, with TRBD1 matching over 7 bases. V trimming: 5 bases; J trimming: 9 bases; junction bases outside the gene matches: 7. CDR1 is LGHDT and CDR2 is YNNKEL in the germline V gene (reference sequence). CDR3 length: 14 amino acids. CDR3 sequence reads: CASSFDRVGSPLHF. In DNA form, the CDR3 reads TGTGCCAGCAGCTTTGACAGGGTCGGTTCACCCCTCCACTTT.

This clonotype was seen a few times. The chain uses TRBV2 and TRBJ1-2, with a tentative D call TRBD1 (5 bases). Germline CDR1 reads SNHLY; CDR2 reads FYNNEI. V was cut by 3 bases and J by 6 bases, with 14 bases left in between. The CDR3 length is 14 residues. CDR3 bases: TGTGCCAGCAGTGATCGTCGACAGACGAATGGCTACACCTTC. This gives the protein CASSDRRQTNGYTF.

Many counts were recorded for this clonotype. The rearrangement links TRBV6-5 to TRBJ1-5, with D possibly being TRBD1 (5 bases). The V gene lost 3 bases and the J gene lost 7 bases, with 16 bases spanning the gap. Germline V gene lookup returns CDR1 MNHEY and CDR2 SVGAGI. This CDR3 has 15 amino acids. The CDR3 region has the DNA TGTGCCAGCAGTTATTCGGGGGGTGTGGGGCAGCCCCAGCATTTT. Its translation: CASSYSGGVGQPQHF.